The 26 T cell receptor beta chains below were found in one sample sequenced in a study of blood T cell repertoires in COVID-19 (dated by TCRdb to the early 2020s). Receptors were amplified or captured by the immunoSEQ multiplex PCR assay. The table was pulled from immuneACCESS by TCRdb, which kept in-frame rearrangements only. Such tables lose some clones; where checked, under half of the loss comes from unresolved V genes, and the rest has no known cause. The sample table lists about 160,000 clones, 85% of them with a count of one. The ten largest clonotypes hold 3% to 4% of the sample. The sequenced sample consisted of peripheral blood. All receptors come from a human donor with acute or convalescent COVID-19. The donor label of this sample is uncertain.

The gene calls are TRBV5-6 and TRBJ2-1, with 10 bases that match TRBD2. The germline V gene encodes CDR1 SGHDT and CDR2 YYEEEE. V lost 0 bases and J lost 4; bases outside the gene matches: 4. The CDR3 spans 16 residues. CDR3 nucleotides: TGTGCCAGCAGCTTGGTTGCTAGCGGGGGTTACAATGAGCAGTTCTTC. This encodes CASSLVASGGYNEQFF.

This clone was seen a handful of times. The V gene is TRBV6-5, the J gene TRBJ2-7, with D hard to call. Germline V gene lookup returns CDR1 MNHEY and CDR2 SVGAGI. Trimming removed 0 bases from V and 3 bases from J, with 3 bases in between. The length of the CDR3 is 12 residues. The CDR3, as DNA: TGTGCCAGCAGTTACTCCAACTACGAGCAGTACTTC. Translated: CASSYSNYEQYF.

CDR3 region: CASSQRITGVSNYGYTF. CDR3 bases: TGTGCCAGCAGCCAACGGATTACAGGGGTTTCTAACTATGGCTACACCTTC. J is TRBJ1-2 and V is TRBV3-1 (or the pseudogene TRBV3-2); TRBD1 agrees at 7 bases. The CDR3 consists of 17 residues. Germline trimming cut 2 bases from V and 0 bases from J; bases unmatched to any gene: 9. Germline loops: CDR1 LGHDT, CDR2 YNNKEL (reference sequence).

This clone appeared once. The chain has TRBV7-2 and TRBJ2-1; no clear D. V was clipped by 3 bases and J by 0 bases, with 9 bases between them. CDR3 length: 15 amino acids. Germline V CDR1 and CDR2: SGHTA, FQGNSA. In nucleotides, the CDR3 is TGTGCCAGCAGCTTTGATTGGAGCTCCTACAATGAGCAGTTCTTC. Its protein product is CASSFDWSSYNEQFF.

The chain has TRBV11-3 and TRBJ1-1; D gene ambiguous. The CDR3 totals 15 residues. The germline V gene encodes CDR1 SGHNT and CDR2 YENEEA. V shed 3 bases and J shed 5 bases, with 16 bases lying between them. CDR3 nucleotides: TGTGCCAGCAGCTTGGTCCTAGGAGGAAAGACTGAAGCTTTCTTT. It yields the protein CASSLVLGGKTEAFF.

The chain links TRBV19 to TRBJ1-2; 7 nucleotides agree with TRBD1. The CDR3 is 19 amino acids. Germline V gene data show CDR1 as LNHDA and CDR2 as SQIVND (reference sequence). J lost 3 bases, V lost 6 bases, and 22 bases had no gene match. The CDR3 nucleotides are TGTGCCAGTAGCCCCTTTGGACAGGAGCTCTCGACCGCCCACTATGGCTACACCTTC. Translated: CASSPFGQELSTAHYGYTF.

This rearrangement joins TRBV30 to TRBJ1-5; D is unresolved. Trimming removed 1 base at V and 0 bases at J, with 4 bases between. The CDR3 is 13 amino acids. Looked up from germline, CDR1 is GTSNPN and CDR2 is SVGIG (reference sequence). This CDR3 reads CAWSAYSNQPQHF. CDR3 sequence (DNA): TGTGCCTGGAGTGCTTATAGCAATCAGCCCCAGCATTTT.

The gene calls are TRBV18 and TRBJ2-5, with 12 positions matching TRBD1. Trimming at V came to 5 bases and at J to 5 bases, leaving 6 bases not matched to a gene. The CDR3 contains 15 residues. Germline loops: CDR1 KGHSH, CDR2 LQKENI. CDR3 protein: CASSAGTGGAETQYF. In nucleotides, the CDR3 is TGTGCCAGCTCAGCGGGGACAGGGGGCGCCGAGACCCAGTACTTC.

The chain carries TRBV6-2 or TRBV6-3 and TRBJ1-6, with 9 nucleotides matching TRBD1. The germline V gene encodes CDR1 MNHEY and CDR2 SVGEGT. The CDR3 totals 15 residues. J lost 6 bases, V lost 4 bases, and 4 bases had no gene match. CDR3 coding DNA: TGTGCCAGCAGTTCCGCGGGACAGGGTAATTCACCCCTCCACTTT. Translation gives CASSSAGQGNSPLHF.

The V gene is TRBV6-5, the J gene TRBJ1-2; D is uncertain. The CDR3 length is 13 residues. Germline loops: CDR1 MNHEY, CDR2 SVGAGI. Trimming removed 0 bases from V and 8 bases from J, with 10 bases in between. CDR3 nucleotides: TGTGCCAGCAGTTACTCATCTGGCGGCGGCTACACCTTC. It translates to CASSYSSGGGYTF.

The V gene is TRBV28, the J gene TRBJ2-2; the D gene is possibly TRBD1 (5 bases). Trimming shortened V by 3 bases and J by 6 bases, and 11 bases separated the two germline ends. Germline CDR1 and CDR2: MDHEN and SYDVKM. The CDR3 has 14 residues. CDR3 in amino acids: CASSLSGAAGELFF. CDR3 nucleotides: TGTGCCAGCAGTTTGAGTGGGGCGGCCGGGGAGCTGTTTTTT.

The V and J genes are TRBV5-1 and TRBJ2-1; D might be TRBD2 (6 bases). This CDR3 spans 15 amino acids. The V end was cut by 2 bases, the J end by 7 bases, with 16 bases between. From germline, CDR1 is SGHRS and CDR2 YFSETQ. CDR3: CASSFSITSLNEQFF. CDR3 sequence (DNA): TGCGCCAGCAGCTTCTCTATCACTAGCCTGAATGAGCAGTTCTTC.

The chain joins TRBV9 to TRBJ1-1; D might be TRBD1 (5 bases). The length of the CDR3 is 14 residues. Trimming shortened V by 4 bases and J by 1 base, and 11 bases separated the two germline ends. Looked up from germline, CDR1 is SGDLS and CDR2 is YYNGEE. CDR3 protein: CASSPSTGNTEAFF. CDR3 DNA: TGTGCCAGCAGCCCCTCTACAGGGAACACTGAAGCTTTCTTT. The full variable domain, rest sourced from reference TRBV9 and TRBJ1-1, is DSGVTQTPKHLITATGQRVTLRCSPRSGDLSVYWYQQSLDQGLQFLIQYYNGEERAKGNILERFSAQQFPDLHSELNLSSLELGDSALYFCASSPSTGNTEAFFGQGTRLTVV.

The chain uses TRBV6-5 and TRBJ2-1; D is perhaps TRBD2 (5 bases). V was clipped by 0 bases and J by 9 bases, with 15 bases between them. Per germline, CDR1 MNHEY and CDR2 SVGAGI. CDR3 size: 15 residues. In nucleotides, the CDR3 is TGTGCCAGCAGTTACTCTGAGCGGTACATCCGTGAGCAGTTCTTC. It is translated as CASSYSERYIREQFF.

This clone has ten or more counts. This chain uses TRBV29-1 with TRBJ1-1; possibly TRBD1 for D (5 bases). The length of the CDR3 is 12 residues. From germline, CDR1 is SQVTM and CDR2 ANQGSEA. The germline V and J ends were trimmed by 7 bases and 2 bases, with 11 bases remaining between them. CDR3 amino acids: CSAGGSNTEAFF. The CDR3 DNA sequence: TGCAGCGCCGGGGGATCAAACACTGAAGCTTTCTTT.

The genes are TRBV2 and TRBJ1-1; possible D gene TRBD1, 6 bases. The CDR3 loop spans 13 amino acids. Germline V gene lookup returns CDR1 SNHLY and CDR2 FYNNEI. V lost 6 bases to trimming and J lost 5 bases, with 13 bases between them. The CDR3 protein is CASRREGGTEAFF. CDR3 sequence (DNA): TGTGCCAGCAGGAGGGAGGGGGGAACTGAAGCTTTCTTT.

This sequence joins TRBV19 and TRBJ1-5; TRBD1 aligns across 7 bases. Looked up from germline, CDR1 is LNHDA and CDR2 is SQIVND (reference sequence). With 4 bases clipped from V and 2 bases from J, the junction kept 8 bases outside the gene matches. CDR3 size: 16 residues. CDR3 amino acids: CASSTPTGMGNQPQHF. CDR3 nucleotide sequence: TGTGCCAGTAGTACACCGACAGGGATGGGCAATCAGCCCCAGCATTTT.

This chain links TRBV5-1 with TRBJ1-2; 12 bases map to TRBD1. V shed 0 bases, J shed 4 bases, and the junction held 7 bases outside the gene matches. The germline gives CDR1 SGHRS, CDR2 YFSETQ. This CDR3 spans 17 amino acids. CDR3 DNA sequence: TGCGCCAGCAGCTTGGGAGGGACAGGGGGCGCGAGCTATGGCTACACCTTC. Encoded protein: CASSLGGTGGASYGYTF.

The chain is built from TRBV20-1 and TRBJ2-1, with unresolved D. The length of the CDR3 is 16 residues. The V gene's germline CDR1 is DFQATT and CDR2 SNEGSKA (reference sequence). With 3 bases removed from V and 0 bases from J, the gap between germline ends came to 15 bases. In nucleotides, the CDR3 is TGCAGTGCTAGTATGGTCCTTCCTAGCTCCTACAATGAGCAGTTCTTC. It codes for CSASMVLPSSYNEQFF.

The chain carries TRBV21-1 and TRBJ2-7; whether TRBD2, the table's D call, matches the DNA was not checked. TRBV21-1 is marked as a pseudogene. The CDR3 runs to 16 residues. The CDR3 loop is CASSKAGGGRSYEQYF. CDR3 bases: TGTGCCAGCAGCAAAGCTGGGGGGGGACGGTCGTACGAGCAGTACTTC.

This chain links TRBV7-2 with TRBJ1-1; TRBD1 agrees at 7 bases. V trimming: 5 bases; J trimming: 4 bases; junction bases outside the gene matches: 7. Germline-derived CDR1 and CDR2 are SGHTA and FQGNSA. This CDR3 has 14 amino acids. The CDR3, as DNA: TGTGCCAGCAGCGGCCAGACAGGGATCACTGAAGCTTTCTTT. As protein: CASSGQTGITEAFF.

The chain couples TRBV28 to TRBJ2-3; 7 nucleotides align to TRBD1. The V segment lost 5 bases and the J segment 1 base; nucleotides outside the gene matches: 6. The CDR3 is 15 amino acids. Germline CDR1 reads MDHEN; CDR2 reads SYDVKM. Here the CDR3 reads CASSPRGGRTDTQYF. Here the CDR3 DNA reads TGTGCCAGCAGTCCCCGAGGGGGCCGCACAGATACGCAGTATTTT.

The rearrangement joins TRBV7-3 to TRBJ1-2; TRBD1 matches 9 bases. Germline-derived CDR1 and CDR2 are SGHTA and FQGTGA. Losses at the gene ends were 4 bases for V and 6 bases for J; bases not matched to a gene: 3. The CDR3 is 13 amino acids. In nucleotides, the CDR3 is TGTGCCAGCAGCTCAAGGACAGGGGATGGCTACACCTTC. Its translation: CASSSRTGDGYTF.

The V gene is TRBV3-1 (or the pseudogene TRBV3-2), the J gene TRBJ2-5; D possibly corresponds to TRBD2 (5 bases). The CDR3 extends over 14 amino acids. The V and J ends lost 4 bases and 2 bases respectively, with 11 bases between them. Germline V gene sequence: CDR1 LGHDT, CDR2 YNNKEL (reference sequence). In DNA, the CDR3 is TGTGCCAGCAGCCCGCGGACTGCACAAGAGACCCAGTACTTC. Amino acids: CASSPRTAQETQYF.

The chain carries TRBV19 and TRBJ2-3, with 8 positions matching TRBD2. The CDR3 covers 15 residues. V was clipped by 6 bases and J by 6 bases; unmatched bases: 11. Germline CDR1 and CDR2: LNHDA and SQIVND (reference sequence). As DNA, the CDR3 is TGTGCCAGTAGCTCGGAGGCGGGGGGCCGGGATACGCAGTATTTT. Translated, it gives CASSSEAGGRDTQYF.

The CDR3 DNA reads as TGTGCCAGCAGCGGGGGGCGTGGTGAGGGGCTCCAGTACTTC. It is translated as CASSGGRGEGLQYF. The V gene is TRBV28, the J gene TRBJ2-5; maybe TRBD2 (7 bases). CDR3 length: 14 residues. CDR1 is MDHEN, CDR2 SYDVKM, per germline. With 6 bases removed from V and 10 bases from J, the gap between germline ends came to 21 bases.